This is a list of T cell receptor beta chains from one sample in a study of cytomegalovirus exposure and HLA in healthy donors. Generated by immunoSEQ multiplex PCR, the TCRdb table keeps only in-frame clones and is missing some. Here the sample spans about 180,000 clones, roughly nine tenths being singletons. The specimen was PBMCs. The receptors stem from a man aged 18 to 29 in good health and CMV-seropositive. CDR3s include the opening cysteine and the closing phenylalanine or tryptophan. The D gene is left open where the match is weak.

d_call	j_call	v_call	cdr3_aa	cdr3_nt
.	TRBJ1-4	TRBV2	CASSEIIVEQSEKLFF	TGTGCCAGCAGTGAGATTATAGTGGAGCAATCGGAAAAACTGTTTTTT
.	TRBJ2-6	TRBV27	CATLSGANVLTF	TGTGCCACCCTCTCTGGGGCCAACGTCCTGACTTTC
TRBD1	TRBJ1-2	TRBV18	CASSLGQGLNGYTF	TGTGCCAGCTCTTTGGGACAGGGGTTAAATGGCTACACCTTC
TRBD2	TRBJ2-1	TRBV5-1	CASSPAGGPRIEQFF	TGCGCCAGCAGCCCAGCGGGGGGGCCTCGGATTGAGCAGTTCTTC
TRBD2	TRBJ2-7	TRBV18	CASSPLGLAGLYEQYF	TGTGCCAGCTCACCACTCGGACTAGCGGGACTATACGAGCAGTACTTC
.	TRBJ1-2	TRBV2	CASSTGTAYGYTF	TGTGCCAGCAGCACAGGGACGGCCTATGGCTACACCTTC
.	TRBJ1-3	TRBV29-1	CSVDGGSASGNTIYF	TGCAGCGTTGACGGGGGGTCAGCCTCTGGAAACACCATATATTTT
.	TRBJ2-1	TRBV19	CASSLSRGPYNEQFF	TGTGCCAGTAGTCTCTCCCGGGGTCCTTACAATGAGCAGTTCTTC
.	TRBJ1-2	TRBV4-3	CASSQVGTKGRGYTF	TGCGCCAGCAGCCAAGTGGGGACAAAGGGACGGGGCTACACCTTC
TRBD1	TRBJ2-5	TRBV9	CASSGDGQGVRETQYF	TGTGCCAGCAGCGGGGATGGACAGGGGGTGCGAGAGACCCAGTACTTC
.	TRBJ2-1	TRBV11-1	CASSFSRGASYNEQFF	TGTGCCAGCAGCTTCTCTCGGGGGGCCTCCTACAATGAGCAGTTCTTC
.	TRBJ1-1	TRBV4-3	CASSQGPDTEAFF	TGCGCCAGCAGCCAAGGCCCAGACACTGAAGCTTTCTTT
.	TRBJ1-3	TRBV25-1	CASSELGFGNTIYF	TGTGCCAGCAGTGAACTAGGCTTTGGAAACACCATATATTTT
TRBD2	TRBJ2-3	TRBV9	CASSQLLAGTDTQYF	TGTGCCAGCAGCCAACTACTAGCGGGGACAGATACGCAGTATTTT
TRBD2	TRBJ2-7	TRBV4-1	CASSPATSGTYEQYF	TGCGCCAGCAGTCCAGCGACTAGCGGTACCTACGAGCAGTACTTC
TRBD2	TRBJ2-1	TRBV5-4	CASSGTSGNSYNEQFF	TGTGCCAGCAGCGGGACTAGCGGCAACTCCTACAATGAGCAGTTCTTC